These 12 T cell receptor beta chains share one sample of origin, sequenced in a study of blood T cells in healthy people across ages. A J-beta primer mix and a sample-barcoded 5' primer were used in a second PCR of roughly 6 to 11 cycles. TCRdb re-called the 5' RACE reads through MiXCR, storing one row per CDR3 protein. The table has more than 800,000 distinct CDR3 sequences, under 55% seen once. The sample consisted of blood. The source is a woman aged 60-70 years in good health.

This clonotype showed up just once. The chain employs TRBV7-9 and TRBJ1-5, with 8 bases lining up with TRBD1. With V trimmed by 5 bases and J by 6 bases, 21 bases remained unmatched. CDR1 is SEHNR and CDR2 is FQNEAQ in the germline V gene (reference sequence). The CDR3 totals 19 residues. CDR3 DNA: TGTGCCAGCAGCCAGGGGTCGGCAGGGGGCAGTAGGGGCAGTCAGCCCCAGCATTTT. Translated, it gives CASSQGSAGGSRGSQPQHF.

The chain carries TRBV7-8 and TRBJ2-1; TRBD2 matches at 7 bases. Germline V gene sequence: CDR1 SGHVS, CDR2 FQNEAQ. V shed 2 bases, J shed 7 bases, and the junction held 20 bases outside the gene matches. This CDR3 is built from 19 residues. This CDR3 is CASSLRAGVQVGLGNEQFF. The CDR3 nucleotides read TGTGCCAGCAGCTTAAGGGCGGGGGTACAGGTGGGCCTGGGGAATGAGCAGTTCTTC.

V gene TRBV11-2 combines with J gene TRBJ2-5; TRBD1 aligns across 11 bases. The V gene end was trimmed by 4 bases and the J gene end by 11 bases; junction bases not matched to a gene: 12. The length of the CDR3 is 15 residues. Germline CDR1 reads SGHAT; CDR2 reads FQNNGV. CDR3 in DNA: TGTGCCAGCAGCTCGGACAGGGGGCCTACGGGGGAGCAGTACTTC. It codes for CASSSDRGPTGEQYF. The complete variable domain, with remaining parts taken from reference TRBV11-2 and TRBJ2-5, reads EAGVAQSPRYKIIEKRQSVAFWCNPISGHATLYWYQQILGQGPKLLIQFQNNGVVDDSQLPKDRFSAERLKGVDSTLKIQPAKLEDSAVYLCASSSDRGPTGEQYFGPGTRLLVL.

J is TRBJ1-1 and V is TRBV25-1; no firm D call. Trimming removed 4 bases from V and 10 bases from J, with 7 bases in between. Germline CDR1 is MGHDK and CDR2 is SYGVNS. The CDR3 has 10 residues. This CDR3 reads CASSGELAFF. For the CDR3, the DNA is TGTGCCAGCAGTGGGGAGCTAGCTTTCTTT.

V usage is TRBV20-1 and J usage is TRBJ2-5, with 7 positions matching TRBD1. The V gene's germline CDR1 is DFQATT and CDR2 SNEGSKA (reference sequence). Trimming cost V 6 bases and J 4 bases; bases outside gene matches: 8. The CDR3 is 13 amino acids. The CDR3 protein is CSASHRGGETQYF. CDR3 coding DNA: TGCAGTGCCTCTCACAGGGGCGGAGAGACCCAGTACTTC.

V and J are TRBV3-1 and TRBJ2-1, with 10 bases matching TRBD2. Germline V gives CDR1 LGHDT, CDR2 YNNKEL (reference sequence). This CDR3 region has 16 residues. After removal of 2 bases from V and 0 bases from J, the junction contained 1 base not matched to a gene. The CDR3 DNA sequence: TGTGCCAGCAGCCAACCTAGCGGGAGCTCCTACAATGAGCAGTTCTTC. It specifies CASSQPSGSSYNEQFF.

The chain has TRBV6-6 and TRBJ2-2; D is unresolved. CDR3 length: 13 amino acids. The V end lost 0 bases, the J end lost 7 bases, and 6 bases lay between the germline ends. The germline CDR1 and CDR2 sequences are MNHNY and SVGAGI (reference sequence). Here the CDR3 DNA reads TGTGCCAGCAGTTACTCTAGCATCGGGGAGCTGTTTTTT. Its protein is CASSYSSIGELFF.

This clonotype came up a few times. The chain recombines TRBV12-3 or TRBV12-4 with TRBJ2-7, with no clear D. The ends were cut back, 6 bases at V and 3 bases at J, with 9 bases in the middle. The CDR3 is 12 residues long. This chain's CDR3 is CASSYDNYEQYF. The CDR3 DNA reads TGTGCCAGCAGCTATGACAACTACGAGCAGTACTTC.

There are a few counts of this clonotype. The chain uses TRBV12-3 or TRBV12-4 and TRBJ2-1; possible D gene TRBD2, 6 bases. CDR3 length: 14 residues. V was clipped by 4 bases and J by 5 bases, with 12 bases between them. This chain's CDR3 is CASSWGLTNNEQFF. Written as DNA, the CDR3 is TGTGCCAGCAGTTGGGGACTTACAAACAATGAGCAGTTCTTC.

This clonotype has a handful of counts. The J gene is TRBJ1-2, the V gene TRBV2; D is possibly TRBD1 (5 bases). This CDR3 spans 14 amino acids. V lost 7 bases and J lost 0, with 12 bases in between. Germline V gene sequence: CDR1 SNHLY, CDR2 FYNNEI. This chain's CDR3 is CASTLRGSNYGYTF. The CDR3 DNA is TGTGCCAGCACCTTACGGGGCTCTAACTATGGCTACACCTTC.

This chain connects TRBV12-3 or TRBV12-4 to TRBJ1-4; D unresolved. Deletions cut 6 bases from V and 0 bases from J, with 8 bases between. CDR3 length: 14 residues. The DNA of the CDR3 is TGTGCCAGCAGATACAGTTCAACTAATGAAAAACTGTTTTTT. It is translated as CASRYSSTNEKLFF.

In this sample, this clonotype turned up a few times. The chain has TRBV14 and TRBJ1-1; unclear D gene. V was trimmed by 1 base and J by 4 bases, leaving 4 bases between them. There are 12 residues in the CDR3. Per germline, CDR1 SGHDN and CDR2 FVKESK. The CDR3 DNA reads TGTGCCAGCAGCCAAGTCGGCACTGAAGCTTTCTTT. Translation: CASSQVGTEAFF.